A single sample is the source of the 21 T cell receptor beta chains below, sequenced in a study of shared clonotypes between healthy human individuals. Measured with immunoSEQ multiplex PCR; TCRdb has only the in-frame clones, and not every one. The data show millions of clones, with 85% to 95% seen just once and 0.35% to 0.5% held by the top ten. Sequences were obtained from naive CD4+ T cells from PBMCs. The subset was: CD45RA+ positively selected. Source of these receptors: a man aged 18 to 29 in good health. Some clones in this sample may be carry-over from other donors' samples.

This clone was seen a single time. The chain carries TRBV6-1 and TRBJ2-2, with D perhaps matching TRBD1 (6 bases). Germline loops: CDR1 MNHNS, CDR2 SASEGT. The CDR3 has 14 residues. The ends were cut back, 6 bases at V and 2 bases at J, with 10 bases in the middle. The CDR3 DNA reads as TGTGCCAGCAGCCGGACAGTTAACACCGGGGAGCTGTTTTTT. Protein sequence: CASSRTVNTGELFF.

The V call is TRBV5-1, the J call TRBJ2-1, with TRBD2 as a possible D gene (6 bases). Per the germline V gene, CDR1 is SGHRS and CDR2 is YFSETQ. V lost 4 bases to trimming and J lost 8 bases, with 22 bases between them. This CDR3 contains 16 residues. Here the CDR3 DNA reads TGCGCCAGCAGCCCCCGTCCCGGGACTGGCCAGGATGAGCAGTTCTTC. Protein sequence: CASSPRPGTGQDEQFF.

The rearrangement links TRBV5-6 to TRBJ2-2, with 7 bases that match TRBD1. CDR3 length: 17 residues. V lost 4 bases, J lost 4 bases, and 13 bases stayed unmatched. Germline assignment: CDR1 SGHDT and CDR2 YYEEEE. The CDR3 region has the DNA TGTGCCAGCAGCAATCTAGACAGGGAGTTCGGCACCGGGGAGCTGTTTTTT. Amino acids: CASSNLDREFGTGELFF.

The chain joins TRBV30 to TRBJ2-5; 13 nucleotides agree with TRBD2. CDR1 and CDR2 (germline): GTSNPN, SVGIG (reference sequence). This CDR3 has 14 amino acids. Trimming took 6 bases from V and 6 from J; bases not matched to a gene: 7. The DNA for the CDR3 is TGTGCCTGCCCCCGGACTAGCGGGAGCCAGACCCAGTACTTC. This translates into CACPRTSGSQTQYF. Filled out from reference TRBV30 and TRBJ2-5, the complete variable domain reads SQTIHQWPATLVQPVGSPLSLECTVEGTSNPNLYWYRQAAGRGLQLLFYSVGIGQISSEVPQNLSASRPQDRQFILSSKKLLLSDSGFYLCACPRTSGSQTQYFGPGTRLLVL.

The genes are TRBV9 and TRBJ2-7; 7 nucleotides align to TRBD1. The CDR3 spans 14 residues. The germline gives CDR1 SGDLS, CDR2 YYNGEE. V dropped 3 bases and J dropped 3; count of bases not matched to a gene: 6. The CDR3: CASSGQGIGYEQYF. The CDR3 coding sequence is TGTGCCAGCAGCGGACAGGGTATCGGCTACGAGCAGTACTTC.

The chain links TRBV28 to TRBJ1-2; the D gene is possibly TRBD1 (6 bases). The CDR3 totals 16 residues. Looked up from germline, CDR1 is MDHEN and CDR2 is SYDVKM. V was cut by 5 bases and J by 3 bases, with 19 bases left in between. DNA of the CDR3: TGTGCCAGCAGTCGTAGCGGACTCAACAGGGACTATGGCTACACCTTC. The encoded protein is CASSRSGLNRDYGYTF.

The rearrangement joins TRBV5-5 to TRBJ1-1; D might be TRBD1 (5 bases). There are 14 residues in the CDR3. CDR1 is SGHKS and CDR2 is YYEKEE in the germline V gene (reference sequence). The V end lost 4 bases, the J end lost 3 bases, and 13 bases lay between the germline ends. CDR3 amino acids: CASSAPGRYTEAFF. The CDR3 coding sequence is TGTGCCAGCAGCGCCCCAGGGCGTTACACTGAAGCTTTCTTT.

With respect to this clone: The sample contains more than one DNA sequence encoding this CDR3. The rearrangement uses TRBV6-5 and TRBJ2-7; 7 bases fit TRBD1. Germline CDR1 is MNHEY and CDR2 is SVGAGI. The CDR3 runs to 15 residues. Trimming cost V 2 bases and J 3 bases; bases outside gene matches: 7. CDR3 nucleotide sequence: TGTGCCAGCAGTTACACCCTCGACAGGGACTACGAGCAGTACTTC. Translated, it gives CASSYTLDRDYEQYF.

The V and J genes are TRBV5-4 and TRBJ1-2, with TRBD1 matching 8 bases. This CDR3 has 14 amino acids. The germline gives CDR1 SGHNT, CDR2 YYREEE (reference sequence). Trimming removed 4 bases from V and 7 bases from J; junction bases left unmatched: 9. CDR3: CASSQTQGASGYTF. The CDR3 nucleotides are TGTGCCAGCAGCCAAACGCAGGGGGCGTCTGGCTACACCTTC.

V and J are TRBV11-2 and TRBJ2-5; 7 nucleotides match TRBD2. There are 15 residues in the CDR3. Losses at the gene ends were 2 bases for V and 1 base for J; bases not matched to a gene: 4. Per the germline V gene, CDR1 is SGHAT and CDR2 is FQNNGV. DNA for the CDR3: TGTGCCAGCAGCTTAAGTGGGAGGGCCCAAGAGACCCAGTACTTC. Amino acid sequence: CASSLSGRAQETQYF. Full variable domain (rest looked up from reference TRBV11-2 and TRBJ2-5): EAGVAQSPRYKIIEKRQSVAFWCNPISGHATLYWYQQILGQGPKLLIQFQNNGVVDDSQLPKDRFSAERLKGVDSTLKIQPAKLEDSAVYLCASSLSGRAQETQYFGPGTRLLVL.

The chain recombines TRBV6-6 with TRBJ2-1; 7 nucleotides align to TRBD2. V shed 0 bases, J shed 7 bases, and the junction held 6 bases outside the gene matches. The CDR3 is made up of 15 amino acids. The germline V gene encodes CDR1 MNHNY and CDR2 SVGAGI (reference sequence). Here the CDR3 reads CASSYSGGGLNEQFF. DNA for the CDR3: TGTGCCAGCAGTTACTCGGGGGGAGGGTTAAATGAGCAGTTCTTC.

The chain has TRBV7-2 and TRBJ2-1; 15 bases fit TRBD2. Losses at the gene ends were 4 bases for V and 4 bases for J; bases not matched to a gene: 5. The CDR3 spans 17 residues. Per the germline V gene, CDR1 is SGHTA and CDR2 is FQGNSA. The CDR3 DNA reads TGTGCCAGCAGCTCCGGACTAGCGGGAGGGGGGTACAATGAGCAGTTCTTC. The encoded protein is CASSSGLAGGGYNEQFF.

The chain is built from TRBV28 and TRBJ2-7, with 7 bases matching TRBD2. CDR1 is MDHEN and CDR2 is SYDVKM in the germline V gene. With V trimmed by 4 bases and J by 6 bases, 12 bases remained unmatched. The CDR3 consists of 15 residues. The CDR3, as DNA: TGTGCCAGCAGTTCCGCCTCCGCTGGGGGGGGCGAGCAGTACTTC. Its translation is CASSSASAGGGEQYF.

The chain carries TRBV29-1 and TRBJ2-1; 11 positions agree with TRBD2. The V segment lost 4 bases and the J segment 8 bases; nucleotides outside the gene matches: 7. CDR3 length equals 14 residues. Germline CDR1 SQVTM, CDR2 ANQGSEA. CDR3 bases: TGCAGCGTTGTGGCTAGCGGGAGGTTTGATGAGCAGTTCTTC. Encoded protein: CSVVASGRFDEQFF.

The V and J genes are TRBV27 and TRBJ1-1; TRBD1 matches 7 bases. Per the germline V gene, CDR1 is MNHEY and CDR2 is SMNVEV (reference sequence). Germline trimming cut 6 bases from V and 2 bases from J; bases unmatched to any gene: 6. CDR3 length: 14 residues. CDR3 coding DNA: TGTGCCAGCAGGACGACAGGGATTAACACTGAAGCTTTCTTT. Its translation is CASRTTGINTEAFF.

This sequence joins TRBV28 and TRBJ1-2; 7 bases align to TRBD1. The V and J ends lost 4 bases and 4 bases, in that order; junction bases with no gene match: 6. The CDR3 is 14 amino acids. CDR1 is MDHEN and CDR2 is SYDVKM in the germline V gene. CDR3 nucleotide sequence: TGTGCCAGCAGTTACGCAGGGGACAGCTATGGCTACACCTTC. It encodes CASSYAGDSYGYTF.

For this clone: Within the sample, other DNA sequences also encode this same CDR3. The chain combines TRBV30 with TRBJ2-7; D call uncertain. This CDR3 has 11 residues. V lost 0 bases, J lost 5 bases, and 5 bases lay in between. Germline lookup yields CDR1 GTSNPN and CDR2 SVGIG (reference sequence). The CDR3 bases are TGTGCCTGGAGTGTATCCCACGAGCAGTACTTC. This translates into CAWSVSHEQYF.

The chain links TRBV5-4 to TRBJ2-4; D is perhaps TRBD1 (6 bases). CDR3 length: 16 amino acids. Looked up from germline, CDR1 is SGHNT and CDR2 is YYREEE (reference sequence). V was cut by 3 bases and J by 13 bases, with 26 bases left in between. The CDR3 region is CASSSRVLGQRSTQYF. The CDR3 DNA reads as TGTGCCAGCAGCTCCAGGGTCCTCGGACAGAGGTCAACGCAGTACTTC. Looking up the rest from reference TRBV5-4 and TRBJ2-4 gives the full variable domain: ETGVTQSPTHLIKTRGQQVTLRCSSQSGHNTVSWYQQALGQGPQFIFQYYREEENGRGNFPPRFSGLQFPNYSSELNVNALELDDSALYLCASSSRVLGQRSTQYFGAGTRLSVL.

The CDR3 protein is CASSDRQGTTYEQYF. As DNA, the CDR3 is TGTGCCAGCAGCGATAGACAGGGGACCACCTACGAGCAGTACTTC. J is TRBJ2-7 and V is TRBV2; 8 bases are a match to TRBD1. The CDR3 spans 15 residues. Germline CDR1 and CDR2: SNHLY and FYNNEI. The ends lost 6 bases at V and 2 bases at J; junction bases unmatched: 9.

V usage is TRBV9 and J usage is TRBJ2-2, with D perhaps TRBD1 or TRBD2 (5 bases each). The V end was cut by 2 bases, the J end by 7 bases, with 21 bases between. This CDR3 region has 17 residues. CDR1 and CDR2 from the germline V gene are SGDLS and YYNGEE. CDR3 coding DNA: TGTGCCAGCAGCGTTGGGGGAGACCCGATCAAGATCGGGGAGCTGTTTTTT. Its protein is CASSVGGDPIKIGELFF.

With respect to this clone: Distinct nucleotide sequences in the sample also encode this CDR3. The J gene is TRBJ1-1, the V gene TRBV6-5; D call uncertain. Germline V gene sequence: CDR1 MNHEY, CDR2 SVGAGI. CDR3 length: 12 residues. V was shortened by 6 bases and J by 3 bases, with 8 bases between the two germline ends. The DNA for the CDR3 is TGTGCCAGCAGCCGATCCGACACTGAAGCTTTCTTT. Translated, it gives CASSRSDTEAFF.